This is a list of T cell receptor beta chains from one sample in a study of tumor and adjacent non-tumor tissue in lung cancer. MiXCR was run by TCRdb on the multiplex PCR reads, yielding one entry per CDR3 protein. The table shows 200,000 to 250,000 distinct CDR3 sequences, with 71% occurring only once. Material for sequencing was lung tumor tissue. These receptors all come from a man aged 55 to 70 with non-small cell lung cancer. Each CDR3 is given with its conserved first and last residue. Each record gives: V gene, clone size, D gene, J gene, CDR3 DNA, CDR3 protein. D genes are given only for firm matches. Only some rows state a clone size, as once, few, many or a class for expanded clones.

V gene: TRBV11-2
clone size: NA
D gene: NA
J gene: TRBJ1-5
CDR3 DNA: TGTGCTAGCAGCTTAGAGCCAGAGAAGAATCAGCCCCAGCATTTT
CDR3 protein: CASSLEPEKNQPQHF

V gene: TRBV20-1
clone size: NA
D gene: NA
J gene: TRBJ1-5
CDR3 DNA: TGCAGTGCTAACCTAGGGGGGATCGGCCAGCCCCAGCATTTT
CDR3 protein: CSANLGGIGQPQHF

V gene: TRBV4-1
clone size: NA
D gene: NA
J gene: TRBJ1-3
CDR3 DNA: TGCGCCAGCAGCCAAGAAGGGGGAAACACCATATATTTT
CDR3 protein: CASSQEGGNTIYF

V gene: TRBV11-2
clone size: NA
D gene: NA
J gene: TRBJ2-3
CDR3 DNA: TGTGCCAGCAACCGAGGCGGACCAGAAACGCAGTATTTT
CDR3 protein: CASNRGGPETQYF

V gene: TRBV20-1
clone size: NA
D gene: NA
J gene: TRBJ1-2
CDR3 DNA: TGTAGTGCTACCCAGGACAGTTGGTTCGGCTACACCTTC
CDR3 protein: CSATQDSWFGYTF

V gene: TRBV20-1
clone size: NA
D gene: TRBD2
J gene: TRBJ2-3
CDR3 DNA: TGCAGTGCTAGAGATCAGGCTAGCGGGAGTTCAGATATGCAGTATTTT
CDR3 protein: CSARDQASGSSDMQYF

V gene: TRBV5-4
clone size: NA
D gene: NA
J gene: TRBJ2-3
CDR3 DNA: TGTGCCAGTGGCTTCACAGATCAAGATACACAGTATTTT
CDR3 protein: CASGFTDQDTQYF

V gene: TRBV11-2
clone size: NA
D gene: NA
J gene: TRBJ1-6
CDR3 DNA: TGTCCCAGCAGCTTAGAAGGGAGCATAAATTCACCCCTCCACTTT
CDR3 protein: CPSSLEGSINSPLHF

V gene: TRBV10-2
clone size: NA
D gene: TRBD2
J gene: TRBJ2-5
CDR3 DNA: TGCACCAGCTGTGAGTGGGAGGCGGGAGCATGGGAGACCCAGTACTTC
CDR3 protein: CTSCEWEAGAWETQYF

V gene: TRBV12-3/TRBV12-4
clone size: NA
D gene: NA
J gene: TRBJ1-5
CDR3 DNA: TGTCCCAGCAGCGCCGGGACGTACAATCAGCCCCAGCACTTT
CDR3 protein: CPSSAGTYNQPQHF

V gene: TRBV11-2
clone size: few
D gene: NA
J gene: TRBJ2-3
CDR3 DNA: TGTGCCAGCAGCTTAGGACCCCCAGGGGACCATACGCAGTATTTT
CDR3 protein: CASSLGPPGDHTQYF

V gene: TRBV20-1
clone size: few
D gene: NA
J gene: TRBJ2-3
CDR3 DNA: TGCAGTGCTCCATTAGGGGGGCTCACAGATACGCAGTATTTT
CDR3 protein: CSAPLGGLTDTQYF

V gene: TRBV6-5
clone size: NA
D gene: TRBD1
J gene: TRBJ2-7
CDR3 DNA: TGTGCCAGCAGAAGGACAGGGGGTAGCGAGCAGTACTTC
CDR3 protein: CASRRTGGSEQYF

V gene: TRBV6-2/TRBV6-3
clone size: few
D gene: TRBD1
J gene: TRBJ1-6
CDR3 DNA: TGTGCCAGCAGCAGACGCCGGGACAGGGTGAATAATTCACCCCTCCACTTT
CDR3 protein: CASSRRRDRVNNSPLHF

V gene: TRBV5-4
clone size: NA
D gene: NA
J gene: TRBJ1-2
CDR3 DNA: TGTGCCAGCAGCTTTAACCTTAACTATGGCTACACCTTC
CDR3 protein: CASSFNLNYGYTF

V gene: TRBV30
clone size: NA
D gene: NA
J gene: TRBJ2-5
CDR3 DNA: TGTGCCGGCGGTCCAGGAGAGACCCAGTATTTC
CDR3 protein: CAGGPGETQYF

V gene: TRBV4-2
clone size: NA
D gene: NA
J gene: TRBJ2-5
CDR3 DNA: TGTGCCAGCAGCCAGGGCCTATCGGGGTATCAAGAGACCCAGTACTTC
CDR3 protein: CASSQGLSGYQETQYF

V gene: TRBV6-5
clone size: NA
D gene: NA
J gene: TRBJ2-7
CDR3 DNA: TGTGCCAGCAGTTACTCCCAAGCGCCCTACGACCAGTACTTC
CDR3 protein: CASSYSQAPYDQYF

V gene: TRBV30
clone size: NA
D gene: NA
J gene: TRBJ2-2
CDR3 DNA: TGTGCCTGGAGTACGACATCGAACACCGGGGAGCTGTTTTTT
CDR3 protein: CAWSTTSNTGELFF

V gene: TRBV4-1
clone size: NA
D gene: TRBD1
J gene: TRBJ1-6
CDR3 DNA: TGCGCCAGCAACCCCTCCCCCGGGACAGGGGTCTCACCCCTCCACTTT
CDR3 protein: CASNPSPGTGVSPLHF

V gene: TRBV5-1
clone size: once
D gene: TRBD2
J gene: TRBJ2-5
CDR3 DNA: TGCGCCAGCGCCAGCGTAGCGGGTGAAGAGACCCAGTACTTC
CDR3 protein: CASASVAGEETQYF

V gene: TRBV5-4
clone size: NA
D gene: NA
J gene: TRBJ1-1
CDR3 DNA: TGTGCCAGCACCCAGGGAGTGAACACTGACGCTTTCTTT
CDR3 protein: CASTQGVNTDAFF

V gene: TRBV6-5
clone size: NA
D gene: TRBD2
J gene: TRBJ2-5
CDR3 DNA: TGTGCCAGTAGATACCGGACTAGCGGGGGGCCGCAAGAGACCCAGTACTTC
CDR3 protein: CASRYRTSGGPQETQYF

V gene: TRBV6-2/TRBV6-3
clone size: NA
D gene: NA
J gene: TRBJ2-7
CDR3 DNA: TGTGCCAACAGGATTACCCAGGTCTACGAGCAGTACTTC
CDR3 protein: CANRITQVYEQYF

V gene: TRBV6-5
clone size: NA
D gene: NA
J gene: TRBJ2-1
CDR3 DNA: TGTGCCAGCAGGTCGTTTGGGGAGCGCCCGGTGGACGAGCAGTTCTTC
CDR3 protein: CASRSFGERPVDEQFF

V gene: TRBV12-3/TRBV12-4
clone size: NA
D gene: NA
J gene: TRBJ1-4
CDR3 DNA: TGTGTCAGCAGTTCGGACCCTAAACTGTTTTTT
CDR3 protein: CVSSSDPKLFF

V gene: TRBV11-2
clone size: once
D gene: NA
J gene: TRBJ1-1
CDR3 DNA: TGTGCCAGCAGCTCCCTCAGGGTGAGTGAAGCTTCCTTT
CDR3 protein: CASSSLRVSEASF

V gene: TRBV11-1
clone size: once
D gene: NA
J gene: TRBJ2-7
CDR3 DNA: TGTGTTAACAGCGTGGACAGTGCATCCTACGAGCAGTACTTC
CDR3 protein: CVNSVDSASYEQYF

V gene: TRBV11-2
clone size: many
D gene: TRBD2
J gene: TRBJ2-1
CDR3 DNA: TGTGCCAGCAGCTTAGAGGGGGGGGGGCAGTTCTTC
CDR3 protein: CASSLEGGGQFF

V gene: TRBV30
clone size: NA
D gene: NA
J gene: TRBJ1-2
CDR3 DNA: TGTGCCTGGACTCTCGGGCTAGCTAACTATGGCTACACCTTC
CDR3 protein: CAWTLGLANYGYTF

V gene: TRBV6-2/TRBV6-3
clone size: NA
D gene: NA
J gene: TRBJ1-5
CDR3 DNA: TGTGCCAACAGTCAAGGACTAGCGGGAGGTATAGATACGCAGCATTTT
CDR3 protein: CANSQGLAGGIDTQHF

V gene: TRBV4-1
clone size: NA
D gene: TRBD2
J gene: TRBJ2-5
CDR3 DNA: TGCACCAGCAGCCAAGATCTTACGGGGGGGCTCGGGACCCAGTACTTC
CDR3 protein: CTSSQDLTGGLGTQYF

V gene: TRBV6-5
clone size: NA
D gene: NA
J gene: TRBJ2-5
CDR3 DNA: TGTGCCAGCAGTTACTCGGGGCACACCGGAGTCGAGACCCAGTACTTC
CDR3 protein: CASSYSGHTGVETQYF

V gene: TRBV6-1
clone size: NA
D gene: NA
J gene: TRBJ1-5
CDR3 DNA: TGTGCCTGTCGGGAGACAAGATATCAGCCCCAGCATTTT
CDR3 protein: CACRETRYQPQHF

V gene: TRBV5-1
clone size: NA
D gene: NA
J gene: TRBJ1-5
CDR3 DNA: TGCTCCAGCAGCCCGGAAGGACAAAGCAATCAGCCCAAGCATTTT
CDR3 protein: CSSSPEGQSNQPKHF

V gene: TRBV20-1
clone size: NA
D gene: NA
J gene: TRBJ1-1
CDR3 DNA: TGCAGTGCTAGAGCGGTCGGCATGAACACTGAAGCTTTCTTT
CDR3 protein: CSARAVGMNTEAFF

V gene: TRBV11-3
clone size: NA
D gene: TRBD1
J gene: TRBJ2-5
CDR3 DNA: TGTGCCAGCAGCAAAGGGACAGGCACGAAGGTGGAGACCCTGTACTTC
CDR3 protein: CASSKGTGTKVETLYF

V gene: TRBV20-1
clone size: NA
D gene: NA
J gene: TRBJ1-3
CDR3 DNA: TGCAGTGCTCGGAGTGGGCTGGGCCGCTCTGGAAACACCATATATTTT
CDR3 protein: CSARSGLGRSGNTIYF

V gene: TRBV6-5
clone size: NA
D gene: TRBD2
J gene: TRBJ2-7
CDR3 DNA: TGTACCAGCGGCAATGGGGGGGTCACTTGCTACGAGCAATACTTC
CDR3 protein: CTSGNGGVTCYEQYF

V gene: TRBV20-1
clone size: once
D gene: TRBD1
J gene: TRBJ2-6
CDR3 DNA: TGCAGTGCCTTACATGGGACAGGAGGCTCTGAGGCCAACGTCCTGACTTTC
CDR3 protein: CSALHGTGGSEANVLTF

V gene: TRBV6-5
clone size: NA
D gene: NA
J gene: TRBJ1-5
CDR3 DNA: TGTGCTAGCAGTTACGTAAGGGCAGGGCGCCGGTTAAGAGCCCAGCATTTT
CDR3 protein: CASSYVRAGRRLRAQHF

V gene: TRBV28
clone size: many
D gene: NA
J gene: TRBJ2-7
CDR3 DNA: TGTGCCAGCAGCCCCCCCTTAGACAGCCCCGAGCAGTACTTC
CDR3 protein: CASSPPLDSPEQYF

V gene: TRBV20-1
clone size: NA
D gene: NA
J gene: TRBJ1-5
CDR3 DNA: TGCAGTGCTGGAGAAGGTGGTGAGCCCCAGCATTTT
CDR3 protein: CSAGEGGEPQHF

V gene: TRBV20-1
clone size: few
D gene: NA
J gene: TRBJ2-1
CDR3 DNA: TGCAGTGCTGGGGGGCCGGGCGCCGGGCCCTCCTACAATGAGCAGTTCTTC
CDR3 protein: CSAGGPGAGPSYNEQFF

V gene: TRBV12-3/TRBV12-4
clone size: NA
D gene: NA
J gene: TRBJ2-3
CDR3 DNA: TGTGCCAGCAGCGACCCCCGGGGACGCACAGATACGCAGTATTTT
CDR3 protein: CASSDPRGRTDTQYF

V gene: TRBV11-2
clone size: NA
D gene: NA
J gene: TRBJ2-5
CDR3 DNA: TGTGCCAGGAGCTTTAGGGTAGGGGCCTTCCAAGAGACCCAGTACTTC
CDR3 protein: CARSFRVGAFQETQYF

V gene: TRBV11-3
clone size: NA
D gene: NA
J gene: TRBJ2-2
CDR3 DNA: TGTGCCAGCGGCTTAGCTGGGGGAACCGGGGAGCCGTTTTTT
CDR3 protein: CASGLAGGTGEPFF

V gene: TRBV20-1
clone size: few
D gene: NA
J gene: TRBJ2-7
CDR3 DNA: TGCAGTGCTAGAGAGGCGGGTATCTACGAGCAGTACTTC
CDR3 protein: CSAREAGIYEQYF

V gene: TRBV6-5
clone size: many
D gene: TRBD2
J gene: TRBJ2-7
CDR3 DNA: TGTGCCAGCAGTCGGCGGCTAGCGGGAGTAAGGGAGCAGTACTTC
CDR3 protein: CASSRRLAGVREQYF

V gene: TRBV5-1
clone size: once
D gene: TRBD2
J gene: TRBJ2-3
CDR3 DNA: TGCGCCACCAGCATAAGCGGGGGAACCACAGATACGCAGTATTTT
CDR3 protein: CATSISGGTTDTQYF

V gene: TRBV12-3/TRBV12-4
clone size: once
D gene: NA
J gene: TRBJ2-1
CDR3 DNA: TGTGCCAGCAGTTTGTGGGAGCAGATTTTCAATGAGAAGTTCTTC
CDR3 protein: CASSLWEQIFNEKFF